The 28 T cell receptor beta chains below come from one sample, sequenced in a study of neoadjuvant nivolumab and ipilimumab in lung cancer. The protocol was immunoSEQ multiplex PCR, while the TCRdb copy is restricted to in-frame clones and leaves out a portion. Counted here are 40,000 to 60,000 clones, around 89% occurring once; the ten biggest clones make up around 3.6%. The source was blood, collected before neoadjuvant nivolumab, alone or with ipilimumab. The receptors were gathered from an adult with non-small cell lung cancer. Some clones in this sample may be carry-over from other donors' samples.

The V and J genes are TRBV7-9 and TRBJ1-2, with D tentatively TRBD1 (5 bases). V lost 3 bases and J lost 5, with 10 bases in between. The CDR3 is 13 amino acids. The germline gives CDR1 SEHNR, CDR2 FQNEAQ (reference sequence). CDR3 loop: CASSLASGYGYTF. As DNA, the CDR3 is TGTGCCAGCAGCTTGGCGTCAGGGTATGGCTACACCTTC.

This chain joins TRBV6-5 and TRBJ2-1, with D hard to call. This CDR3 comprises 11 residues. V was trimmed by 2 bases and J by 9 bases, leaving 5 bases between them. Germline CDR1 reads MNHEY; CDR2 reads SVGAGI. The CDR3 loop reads CASSYVGEQFF. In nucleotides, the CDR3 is TGTGCCAGCAGTTACGTTGGTGAGCAGTTCTTC.

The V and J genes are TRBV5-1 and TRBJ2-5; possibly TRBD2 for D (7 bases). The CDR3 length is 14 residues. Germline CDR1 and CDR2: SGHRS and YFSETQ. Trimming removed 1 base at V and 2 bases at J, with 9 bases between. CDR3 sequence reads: CASSLKGGQETQYF. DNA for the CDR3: TGCGCCAGCAGCTTGAAGGGGGGGCAAGAGACCCAGTACTTC.

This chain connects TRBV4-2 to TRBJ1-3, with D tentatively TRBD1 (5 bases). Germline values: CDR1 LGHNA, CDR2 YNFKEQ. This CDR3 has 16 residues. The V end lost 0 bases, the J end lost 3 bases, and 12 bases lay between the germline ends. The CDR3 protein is CASSQEGRGGGNTIYF. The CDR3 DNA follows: TGTGCCAGCAGCCAAGAGGGGAGGGGAGGTGGAAACACCATATATTTT.

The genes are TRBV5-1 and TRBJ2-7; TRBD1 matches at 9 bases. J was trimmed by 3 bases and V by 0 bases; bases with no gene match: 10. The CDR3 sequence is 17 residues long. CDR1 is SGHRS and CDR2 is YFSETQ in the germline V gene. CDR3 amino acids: CASSLAPGQGGYYEQYF. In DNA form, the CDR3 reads TGCGCCAGCAGCTTGGCTCCGGGACAGGGTGGGTACTACGAGCAGTACTTC.

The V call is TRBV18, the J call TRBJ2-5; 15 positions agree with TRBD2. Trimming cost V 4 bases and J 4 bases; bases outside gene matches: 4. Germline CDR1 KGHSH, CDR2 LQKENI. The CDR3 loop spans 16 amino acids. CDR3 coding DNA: TGTGCCAGCTCACTGCGGACTAGCGGGGGGGGAGAGACCCAGTACTTC. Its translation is CASSLRTSGGGETQYF.

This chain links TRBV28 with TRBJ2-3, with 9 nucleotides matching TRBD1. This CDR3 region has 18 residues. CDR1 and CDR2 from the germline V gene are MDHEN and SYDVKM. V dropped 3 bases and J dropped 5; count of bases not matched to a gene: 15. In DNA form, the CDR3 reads TGTGCCAGCAGTTTCAAATGGAGTCTAACAGGGGGCGAAGATACGCAGTATTTT. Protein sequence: CASSFKWSLTGGEDTQYF.

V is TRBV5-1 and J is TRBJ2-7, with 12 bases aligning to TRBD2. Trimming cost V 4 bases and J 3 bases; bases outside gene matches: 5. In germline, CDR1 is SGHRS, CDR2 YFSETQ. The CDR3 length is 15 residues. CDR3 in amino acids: CASSPGLAGLYEQYF. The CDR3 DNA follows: TGCGCCAGCAGCCCGGGACTAGCGGGCCTCTACGAGCAGTACTTC.

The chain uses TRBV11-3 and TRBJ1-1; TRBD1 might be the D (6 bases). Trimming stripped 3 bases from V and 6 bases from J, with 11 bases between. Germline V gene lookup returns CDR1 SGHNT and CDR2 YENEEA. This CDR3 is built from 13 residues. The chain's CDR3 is CASSFEDSSEAFF. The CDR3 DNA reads TGTGCCAGCAGCTTTGAGGACAGCTCTGAAGCTTTCTTT.

The CDR3: CASLPPGGSYNEQFF. For the CDR3, the DNA is TGTGCCAGTTTACCCCCGGGAGGCTCCTACAATGAGCAGTTCTTC. The gene calls are TRBV6-1 and TRBJ2-1; 7 bases align to TRBD2. From germline, CDR1 is MNHNS and CDR2 SASEGT. The CDR3 totals 15 residues. V lost 9 bases, J lost 0 bases, and 8 bases stayed unmatched.

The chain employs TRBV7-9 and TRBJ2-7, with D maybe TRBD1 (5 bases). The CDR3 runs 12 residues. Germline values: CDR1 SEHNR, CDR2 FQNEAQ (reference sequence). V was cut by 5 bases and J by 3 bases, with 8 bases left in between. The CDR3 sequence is CASSAQGYEQYF. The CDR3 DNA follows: TGTGCCAGCAGCGCCCAGGGCTACGAGCAGTACTTC.

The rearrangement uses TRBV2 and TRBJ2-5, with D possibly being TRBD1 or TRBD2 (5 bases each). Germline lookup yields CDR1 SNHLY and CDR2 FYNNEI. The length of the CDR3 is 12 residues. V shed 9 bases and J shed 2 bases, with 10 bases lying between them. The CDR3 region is CASRGDQETQYF. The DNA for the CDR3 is TGTGCCAGTAGGGGAGATCAAGAGACCCAGTACTTC.

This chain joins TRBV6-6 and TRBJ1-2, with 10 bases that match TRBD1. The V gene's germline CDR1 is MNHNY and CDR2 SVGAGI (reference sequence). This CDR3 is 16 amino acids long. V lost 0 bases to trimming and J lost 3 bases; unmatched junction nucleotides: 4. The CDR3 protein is CASSYSPGQGDYGYTF. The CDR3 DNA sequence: TGTGCCAGCAGTTACTCTCCCGGACAGGGGGACTATGGCTACACCTTC.

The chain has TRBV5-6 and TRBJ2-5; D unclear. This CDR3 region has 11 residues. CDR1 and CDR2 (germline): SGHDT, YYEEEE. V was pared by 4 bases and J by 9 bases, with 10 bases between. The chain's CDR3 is CASSTERAQYF. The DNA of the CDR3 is TGTGCCAGCAGCACTGAGCGAGCCCAGTACTTC.

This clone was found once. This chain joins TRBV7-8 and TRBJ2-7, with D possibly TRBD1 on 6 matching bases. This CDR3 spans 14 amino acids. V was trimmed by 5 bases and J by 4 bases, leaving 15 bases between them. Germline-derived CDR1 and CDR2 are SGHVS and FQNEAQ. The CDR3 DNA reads TGTGCCAGCAGCCGGAGACAGGACGGGTACGAGCAGTACTTC. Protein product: CASSRRQDGYEQYF.

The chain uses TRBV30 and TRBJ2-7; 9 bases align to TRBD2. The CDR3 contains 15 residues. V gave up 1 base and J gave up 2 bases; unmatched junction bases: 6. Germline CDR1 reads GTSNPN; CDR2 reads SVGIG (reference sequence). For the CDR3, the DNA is TGTGCCTGGAGTGCGCAGAGACTAGCGGCCTACGAGCAGTACTTC. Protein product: CAWSAQRLAAYEQYF.

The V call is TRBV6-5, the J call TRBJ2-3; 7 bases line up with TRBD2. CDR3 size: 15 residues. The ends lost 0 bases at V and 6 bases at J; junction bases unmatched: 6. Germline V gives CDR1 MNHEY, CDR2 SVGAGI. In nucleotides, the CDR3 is TGTGCCAGCAGTTACTCGGGGGGGAGTGGTGATACGCAGTATTTT. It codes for CASSYSGGSGDTQYF.

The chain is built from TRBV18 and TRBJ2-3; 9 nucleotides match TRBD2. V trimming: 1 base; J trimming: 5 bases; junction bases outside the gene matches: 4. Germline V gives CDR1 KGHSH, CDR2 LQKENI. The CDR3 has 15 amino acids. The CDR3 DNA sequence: TGTGCCAGCTCACCACGGCGGGAGGGGCGAGATACGCAGTATTTT. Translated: CASSPRREGRDTQYF.

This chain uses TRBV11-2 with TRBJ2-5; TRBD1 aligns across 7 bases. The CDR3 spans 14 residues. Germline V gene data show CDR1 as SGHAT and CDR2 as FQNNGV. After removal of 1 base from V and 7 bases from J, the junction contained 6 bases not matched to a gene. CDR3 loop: CASSLVRQGATQYF. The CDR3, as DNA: TGTGCCAGCAGCTTAGTTCGACAGGGTGCGACCCAGTACTTC.

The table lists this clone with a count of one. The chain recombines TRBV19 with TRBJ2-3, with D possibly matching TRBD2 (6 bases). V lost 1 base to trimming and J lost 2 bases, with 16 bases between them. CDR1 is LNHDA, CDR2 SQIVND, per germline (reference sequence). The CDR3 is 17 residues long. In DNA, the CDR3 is TGTGCCAGTAGTATAGGCCGGGGGAGAAAAGCCACAGATACGCAGTATTTT. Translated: CASSIGRGRKATDTQYF.

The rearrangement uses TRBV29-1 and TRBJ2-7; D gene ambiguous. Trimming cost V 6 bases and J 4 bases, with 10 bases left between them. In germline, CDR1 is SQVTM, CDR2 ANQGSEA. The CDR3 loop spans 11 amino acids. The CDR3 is CSVSDLYEQYF. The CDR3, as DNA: TGCAGCGTCAGCGACCTGTACGAGCAGTACTTC.

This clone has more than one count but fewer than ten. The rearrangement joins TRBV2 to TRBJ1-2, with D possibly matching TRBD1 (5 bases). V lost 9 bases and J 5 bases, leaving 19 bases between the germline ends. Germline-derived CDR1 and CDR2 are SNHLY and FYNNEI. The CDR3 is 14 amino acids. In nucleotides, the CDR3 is TGTGCCAGTTCCGAGTTGGGGGTGATGTATGGCTACACCTTC. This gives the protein CASSELGVMYGYTF.

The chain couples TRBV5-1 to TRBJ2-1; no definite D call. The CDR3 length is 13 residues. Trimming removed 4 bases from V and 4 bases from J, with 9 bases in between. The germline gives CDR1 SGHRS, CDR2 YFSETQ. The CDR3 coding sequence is TGCGCCAGCAGCAACGACGGGTACAATGAGCAGTTCTTC. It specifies CASSNDGYNEQFF.

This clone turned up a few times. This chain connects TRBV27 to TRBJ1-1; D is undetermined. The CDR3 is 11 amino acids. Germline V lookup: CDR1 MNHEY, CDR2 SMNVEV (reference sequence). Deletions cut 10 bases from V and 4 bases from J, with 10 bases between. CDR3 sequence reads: CATGPVTEAFF. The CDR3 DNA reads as TGTGCCACCGGACCCGTCACTGAAGCTTTCTTT.

DNA for the CDR3: TGCAGCGCTCACAGGGGCACCTACGAGCAGTACTTC. Its translation: CSAHRGTYEQYF. The V call is TRBV29-1, the J call TRBJ2-7; TRBD1 matches at 7 bases. The V and J ends lost 7 bases and 2 bases, in that order; junction bases with no gene match: 5. This CDR3 is 12 amino acids long. CDR1 and CDR2 (germline): SQVTM, ANQGSEA.

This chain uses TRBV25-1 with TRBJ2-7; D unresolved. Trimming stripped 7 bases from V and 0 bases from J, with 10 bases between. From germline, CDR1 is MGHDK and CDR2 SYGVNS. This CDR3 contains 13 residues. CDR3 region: CASNDGVSYEQYF. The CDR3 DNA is TGTGCCAGCAATGACGGAGTCTCCTACGAGCAGTACTTC.

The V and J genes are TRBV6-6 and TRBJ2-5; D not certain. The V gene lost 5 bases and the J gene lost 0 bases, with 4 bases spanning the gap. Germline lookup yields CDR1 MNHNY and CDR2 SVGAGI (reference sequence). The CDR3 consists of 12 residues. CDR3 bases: TGTGCCAGCAGTCGGGACCAAGAGACCCAGTACTTC. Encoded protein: CASSRDQETQYF.

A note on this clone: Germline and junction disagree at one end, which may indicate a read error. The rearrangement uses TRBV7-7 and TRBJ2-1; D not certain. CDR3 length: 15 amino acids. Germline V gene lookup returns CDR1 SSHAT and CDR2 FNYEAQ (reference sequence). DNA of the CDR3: TGTGCTAGCAGCTTAAGGTTAATCGAATACAATGAGCAGTTCTTC. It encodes CASSLRLIEYNEQFF.